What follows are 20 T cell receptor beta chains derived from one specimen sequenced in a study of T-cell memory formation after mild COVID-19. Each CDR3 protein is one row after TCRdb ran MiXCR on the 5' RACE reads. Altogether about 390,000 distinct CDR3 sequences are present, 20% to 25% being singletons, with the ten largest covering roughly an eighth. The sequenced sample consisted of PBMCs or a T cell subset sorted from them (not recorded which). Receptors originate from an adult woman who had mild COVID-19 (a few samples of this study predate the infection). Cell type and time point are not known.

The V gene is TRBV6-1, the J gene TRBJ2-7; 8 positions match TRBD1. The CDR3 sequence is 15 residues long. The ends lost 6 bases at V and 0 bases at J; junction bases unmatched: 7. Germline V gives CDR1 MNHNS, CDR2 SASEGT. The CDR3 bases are TGTGCCAGCAGAGGCCGGACAGGGAGCTCCTACGAGCAGTACTTC. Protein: CASRGRTGSSYEQYF.

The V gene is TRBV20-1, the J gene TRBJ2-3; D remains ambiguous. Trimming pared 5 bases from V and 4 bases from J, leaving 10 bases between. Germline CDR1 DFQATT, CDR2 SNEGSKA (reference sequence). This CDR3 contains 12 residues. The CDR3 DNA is TGCAGTGCTCCAAAGTCGGCAGATACGCAGTATTTT. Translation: CSAPKSADTQYF.

The CDR3 DNA reads TGTGATACCGGGCAGAGGAACACTGAAGCTTTCTTT. Its translation: CDTGQRNTEAFF. V is TRBV24-1 and J is TRBJ1-1; D not certain. The CDR3 sequence is 12 residues long. CDR1 and CDR2 from the germline V gene are KGHDR and SFDVKD.

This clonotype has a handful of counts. For the CDR3, the DNA is TGCAGCGTTGCTGGTAGAAACTATGGCTACACCTTC. Translation gives CSVAGRNYGYTF. The chain couples TRBV29-1 to TRBJ1-2, with D hard to call. The V gene's germline CDR1 is SQVTM and CDR2 ANQGSEA. The CDR3 totals 12 residues. V was cut by 4 bases and J by 2 bases, with 8 bases left in between.

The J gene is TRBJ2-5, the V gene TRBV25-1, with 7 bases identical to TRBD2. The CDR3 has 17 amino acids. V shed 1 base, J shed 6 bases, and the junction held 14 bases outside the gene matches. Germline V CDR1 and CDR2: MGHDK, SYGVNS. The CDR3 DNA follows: TGTGCCAGCAGTGAATGGGGAGGGGAGGCTAAGTGGAAGACCCAGTACTTC. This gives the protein CASSEWGGEAKWKTQYF.

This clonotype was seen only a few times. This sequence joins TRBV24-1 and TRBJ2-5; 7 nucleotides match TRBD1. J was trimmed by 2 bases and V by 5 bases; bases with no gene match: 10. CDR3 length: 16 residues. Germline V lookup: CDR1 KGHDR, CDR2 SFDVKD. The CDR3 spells CATSANPGTAQETQYF. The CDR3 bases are TGTGCCACCAGTGCCAATCCCGGGACAGCACAAGAGACCCAGTACTTC.

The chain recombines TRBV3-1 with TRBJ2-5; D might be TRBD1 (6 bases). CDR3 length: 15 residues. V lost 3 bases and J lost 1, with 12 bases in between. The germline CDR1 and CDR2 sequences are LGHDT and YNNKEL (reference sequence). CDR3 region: CASSQGTTLQETQYF. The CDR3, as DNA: TGTGCCAGCAGCCAGGGGACAACCCTCCAAGAGACCCAGTACTTC.

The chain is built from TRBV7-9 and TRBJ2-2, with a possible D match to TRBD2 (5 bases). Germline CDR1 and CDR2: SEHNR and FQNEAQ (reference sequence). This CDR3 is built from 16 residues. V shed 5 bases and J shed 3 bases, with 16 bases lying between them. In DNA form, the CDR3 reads TGTGCCAGCAGCAATACATTCAAGGGAGACACCGGGGAGCTGTTTTTT. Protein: CASSNTFKGDTGELFF.

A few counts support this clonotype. The CDR3 region is CSVGQQETQYF. As DNA, the CDR3 is TGCAGCGTGGGACAGCAAGAGACCCAGTACTTC. This chain joins TRBV29-1 and TRBJ2-5, with 7 bases fitting TRBD1. The CDR3 sequence is 11 residues long. With V trimmed by 6 bases and J by 2 bases, 0 bases remained unmatched. CDR1 is SQVTM, CDR2 ANQGSEA, per germline.

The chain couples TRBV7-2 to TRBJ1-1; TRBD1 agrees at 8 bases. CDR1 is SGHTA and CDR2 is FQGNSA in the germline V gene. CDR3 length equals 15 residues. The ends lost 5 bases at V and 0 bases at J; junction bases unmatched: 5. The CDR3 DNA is TGTGCCAGCAGCCCCCGGACAGGGCTGAACACTGAAGCTTTCTTT. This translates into CASSPRTGLNTEAFF. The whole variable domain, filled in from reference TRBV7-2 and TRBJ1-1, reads GAGVSQSPSNKVTEKGKDVELRCDPISGHTALYWYRQSLGQGLEFLIYFQGNSAPDKSGLPSDRFSAERTGGSVSTLTIQRTQQEDSAVYLCASSPRTGLNTEAFFGQGTRLTVV.

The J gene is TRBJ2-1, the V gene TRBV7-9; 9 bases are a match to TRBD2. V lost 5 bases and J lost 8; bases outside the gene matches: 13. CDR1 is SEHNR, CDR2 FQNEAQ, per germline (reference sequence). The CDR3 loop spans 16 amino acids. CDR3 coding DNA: TGTGCCAGCAGCGCTAGGGTAGCGGGAGTTTTATATGAGCAGTTCTTC. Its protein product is CASSARVAGVLYEQFF.

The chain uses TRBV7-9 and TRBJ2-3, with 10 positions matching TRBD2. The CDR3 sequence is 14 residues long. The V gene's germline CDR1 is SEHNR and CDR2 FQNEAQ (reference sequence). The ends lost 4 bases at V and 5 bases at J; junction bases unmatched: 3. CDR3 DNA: TGTGCCAGCAGCTCTAGCGGGAGTGAAGATACGCAGTATTTT. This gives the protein CASSSSGSEDTQYF.

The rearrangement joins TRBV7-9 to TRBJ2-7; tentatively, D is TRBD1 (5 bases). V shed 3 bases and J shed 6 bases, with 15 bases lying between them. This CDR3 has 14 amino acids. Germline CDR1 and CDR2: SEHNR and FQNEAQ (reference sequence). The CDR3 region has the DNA TGTGCCAGCAGCTTCGTCCAAGGGGTACGCGAGCAGTACTTC. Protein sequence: CASSFVQGVREQYF.

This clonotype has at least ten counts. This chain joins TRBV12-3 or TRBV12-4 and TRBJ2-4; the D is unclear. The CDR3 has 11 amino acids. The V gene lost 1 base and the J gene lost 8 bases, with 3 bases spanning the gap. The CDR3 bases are TGTGCCAGCAGTTTAGGCGACATTCAGTACTTC. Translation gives CASSLGDIQYF.

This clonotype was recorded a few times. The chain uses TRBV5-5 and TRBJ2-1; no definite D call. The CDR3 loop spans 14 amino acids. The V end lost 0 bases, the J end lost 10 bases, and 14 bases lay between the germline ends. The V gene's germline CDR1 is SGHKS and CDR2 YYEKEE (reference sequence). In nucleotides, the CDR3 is TGTGCCAGCAGCTTGGATTCGCGGACGAGAGAGCAGTTCTTC. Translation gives CASSLDSRTREQFF.

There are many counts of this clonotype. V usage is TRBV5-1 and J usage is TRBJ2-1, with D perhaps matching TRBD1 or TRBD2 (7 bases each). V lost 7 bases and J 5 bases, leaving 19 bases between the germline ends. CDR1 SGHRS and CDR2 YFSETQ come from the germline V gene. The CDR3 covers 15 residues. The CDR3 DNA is TGCGCCAGCTGGGAGGGGGCCCTTTTGGACAATGAGCAGTTCTTC. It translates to CASWEGALLDNEQFF.

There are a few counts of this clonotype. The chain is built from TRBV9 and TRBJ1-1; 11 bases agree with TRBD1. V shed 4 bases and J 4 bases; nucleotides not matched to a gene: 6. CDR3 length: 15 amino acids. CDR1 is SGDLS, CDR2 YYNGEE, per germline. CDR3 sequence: CASSSRDRGGTEAFF. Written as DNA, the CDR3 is TGTGCCAGCAGCTCGAGGGACAGGGGGGGCACTGAAGCTTTCTTT.

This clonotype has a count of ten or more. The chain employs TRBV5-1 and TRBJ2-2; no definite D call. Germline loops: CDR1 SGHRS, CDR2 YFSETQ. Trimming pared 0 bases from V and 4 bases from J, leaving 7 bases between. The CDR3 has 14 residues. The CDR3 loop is CASSLDSFTGELFF. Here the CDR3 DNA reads TGCGCCAGCAGCTTGGACAGTTTCACCGGGGAGCTGTTTTTT.

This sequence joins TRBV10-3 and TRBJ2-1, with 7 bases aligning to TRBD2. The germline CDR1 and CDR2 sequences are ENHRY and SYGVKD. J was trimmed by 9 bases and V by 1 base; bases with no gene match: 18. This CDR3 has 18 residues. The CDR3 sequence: CAISEFTRTRRSGGEQFF. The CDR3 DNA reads TGTGCCATCAGTGAGTTTACGAGGACTAGAAGGTCTGGGGGTGAGCAGTTCTTC.

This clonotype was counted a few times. CDR3 nucleotide sequence: TGTGCCAGCAGCTCCCGTCAGGACGGCCTCCTAGGCTACACCTTC. Protein: CASSSRQDGLLGYTF. This sequence joins TRBV6-6 and TRBJ1-2; no clear D gene. CDR1 is MNHNY and CDR2 is SVGAGI in the germline V gene (reference sequence). Trimming removed 6 bases at V and 8 bases at J, with 22 bases between. The CDR3 is 15 amino acids.